The table lists the clone carrying this T cell receptor beta chain with a count of one. The protocol was immunoSEQ multiplex PCR, while the TCRdb copy is restricted to in-frame clones and leaves out a portion. This sample yields some 74,000 clones, of which roughly 91% are seen a single time; 2.8% belongs to the top ten. This entry comes from a study of T cells after somatic rescue of genetic block. Trimming at V came to 6 bases and at J to 1 base, leaving 4 bases not matched to a gene. Germline CDR1 reads MNHEY; CDR2 reads SVGAGI. The CDR3 has 15 amino acids. V usage is TRBV6-5 and J usage is TRBJ2-2; TRBD1 aligns across 8 bases. The receptor was derived from a man aged 25-45 years. Sequenced material: peripheral blood mononuclear cells (PBMCs). The CDR3 reads CASSRQGLNTGELFF. The CDR3 DNA reads as TGTGCCAGCAGCCGACAGGGGTTGAACACCGGGGAGCTGTTTTTT.